What follows are 32 T cell receptor beta chains derived from one specimen sequenced in a study of cytotoxic CD8 clonotypes in ibrutinib-treated CLL (dated by TCRdb to the early 2020s). The library was obtained by the immunoSEQ multiplex PCR assay. In TCRdb, the immuneACCESS table is reduced to in-frame sequences with V and J assigned. These tables do not hold every clone; where another copy was compared, an unresolved V gene accounts for under half, and the others remain unexplained. The sample table lists around 15,000 clones, 75% to 85% of them with a count of one. Together, the top ten hold about a sixth of the sample. Sequencing was performed on PBMCs, taken before ibrutinib treatment. The receptors originated from a human donor with chronic lymphocytic leukemia.

The chain carries TRBV6-5 and TRBJ1-4; no clear D. V dropped 2 bases and J dropped 6 bases, with 7 bases sitting between them. This CDR3 is built from 13 residues. Germline CDR1 is MNHEY and CDR2 is SVGAGI. The CDR3: CASSYLRDEKLFF. CDR3 coding DNA: TGTGCCAGCAGTTACCTACGTGATGAAAAACTGTTTTTT.

CDR3 amino acids: CASSAPGRKDETQYF. CDR3 bases: TGTGCCAGCAGCGCCCCGGGGAGGAAGGACGAGACCCAGTACTTC. The chain combines TRBV11-2 with TRBJ2-5, with TRBD2 as a possible D gene (6 bases). Germline CDR1 SGHAT, CDR2 FQNNGV. V was cut by 5 bases and J by 5 bases, with 18 bases left in between. The CDR3 is 15 residues long.

The V call is TRBV9, the J call TRBJ2-6, with a tentative D call TRBD2 (5 bases). Deletions cut 7 bases from V and 0 bases from J, with 14 bases between. CDR1 is SGDLS and CDR2 is YYNGEE in the germline V gene. The CDR3 consists of 16 residues. CDR3 loop: CASSWTDNSGANVLTF. The CDR3 bases are TGTGCCAGCTCGTGGACTGACAACTCTGGGGCCAACGTCCTGACTTTC.

V gene TRBV5-1 combines with J gene TRBJ2-1, with D unresolved. CDR3 length: 14 amino acids. The germline V gene encodes CDR1 SGHRS and CDR2 YFSETQ. V shed 0 bases and J shed 4 bases, with 8 bases lying between them. CDR3 DNA sequence: TGCGCCAGCAGCTTGGCCTCCGAATACAATGAGCAGTTCTTC. Translation: CASSLASEYNEQFF.

The rearrangement uses TRBV6-5 and TRBJ1-1; 11 bases align to TRBD1. Germline CDR1 MNHEY, CDR2 SVGAGI. This CDR3 is built from 13 residues. With 6 bases clipped from V and 10 bases from J, the junction kept 7 bases outside the gene matches. The CDR3 is CASRRDRGGGAFF. The CDR3 DNA is TGTGCCAGCAGACGGGACAGGGGGGGCGGAGCTTTCTTT.

The gene calls are TRBV28 and TRBJ2-5; weak D call: TRBD2 (6 bases). Trimming cost V 3 bases and J 0 bases, with 8 bases left between them. This CDR3 comprises 14 residues. Germline CDR1 MDHEN, CDR2 SYDVKM. CDR3 coding DNA: TGTGCCAGCAGTTTGGAGGGGTACCAAGAGACCCAGTACTTC. Its translation is CASSLEGYQETQYF.

The count of this clone is one. The V and J genes are TRBV6-5 and TRBJ2-7, with 7 positions matching TRBD2. The CDR3 contains 15 residues. In germline, CDR1 is MNHEY, CDR2 SVGAGI. J lost 7 bases, V lost 7 bases, and 16 bases had no gene match. CDR3: CASTRAGLVGMEQYF. The DNA of the CDR3 is TGTGCCAGCACCCGGGCCGGACTAGTAGGGATGGAGCAGTACTTC.

The chain is built from TRBV4-3 and TRBJ1-2; D is ambiguous. Germline lookup yields CDR1 LGHNA and CDR2 YSLEER. The CDR3 spans 14 residues. Trimming took off 0 bases at V and 3 bases at J, with 8 bases between the two ends. The CDR3 DNA is TGCGCCAGCAGCCAAGATTTCCGGGACTATGGCTACACCTTC. Amino acid sequence: CASSQDFRDYGYTF.

This chain uses TRBV19 with TRBJ2-5; 7 bases map to TRBD2. The CDR3 covers 14 residues. Germline lookup yields CDR1 LNHDA and CDR2 SQIVND (reference sequence). Trimming at V came to 3 bases and at J to 2 bases, leaving 3 bases not matched to a gene. The chain's CDR3 is CASSMPGLQETQYF. CDR3 sequence (DNA): TGTGCCAGTAGTATGCCGGGACTACAAGAGACCCAGTACTTC.

The CDR3 here is CASSEEGYEQYF. The CDR3 region has the DNA TGTGCCAGTAGTGAGGAAGGCTACGAGCAGTACTTC. The gene calls are TRBV19 and TRBJ2-7; D ambiguous. CDR3 length equals 12 residues. Deletions cut 5 bases from V and 3 bases from J, with 8 bases between. Germline assignment: CDR1 LNHDA and CDR2 SQIVND (reference sequence).

J is TRBJ2-2 and V is TRBV18; TRBD2 might be the D (5 bases). The CDR3 runs to 14 residues. Germline-derived CDR1 and CDR2 are KGHSH and LQKENI. The V gene lost 3 bases and the J gene lost 4 bases, with 9 bases spanning the gap. The CDR3 DNA is TGTGCCAGCTCACCCCGGAGGTCCACCGGGGAGCTGTTTTTT. Translated: CASSPRRSTGELFF.

The chain combines TRBV18 with TRBJ2-5, with unresolved D. Trimming stripped 0 bases from V and 3 bases from J, with 8 bases between. The CDR3 spans 14 residues. The germline V gene has CDR1 KGHSH and CDR2 LQKENI. This CDR3 reads CASSPPSSEETQYF. CDR3 DNA: TGTGCCAGCTCACCACCTTCTAGTGAAGAGACCCAGTACTTC.

The chain carries TRBV2 and TRBJ2-5; 9 nucleotides match TRBD2. CDR3 length: 14 amino acids. Trimming took 7 bases from V and 1 from J; bases not matched to a gene: 4. The germline V gene has CDR1 SNHLY and CDR2 FYNNEI. The CDR3 is CASISTSGQETQYF. CDR3 nucleotide sequence: TGTGCCAGCATCTCGACTAGCGGCCAAGAGACCCAGTACTTC.

This clone was found once. The rearrangement joins TRBV6-6 to TRBJ2-7, with TRBD1 as a possible D gene (6 bases). Trimming left V 10 bases short and J 6 bases short, with 19 bases between. Germline-derived CDR1 and CDR2 are MNHNY and SVGAGI (reference sequence). This CDR3 has 13 residues. This CDR3 is CAIKQGVGVEQYF. The CDR3 DNA follows: TGTGCCATCAAACAGGGCGTCGGGGTCGAGCAGTACTTC.

The chain combines TRBV15 with TRBJ1-5; no clear D. Germline CDR1 and CDR2: LNHNV and YYDKDF (reference sequence). CDR3 length: 19 amino acids. V gave up 0 bases and J gave up 0 bases, with 18 bases separating them. The CDR3 region has the DNA TGTGCCACCAGCAGAGATAGTCCGACACGAGGTCATAGCAATCAGCCCCAGCATTTT. This encodes CATSRDSPTRGHSNQPQHF.

This clone came up a few times. The chain carries TRBV19 and TRBJ1-2; D unclear. V gave up 7 bases and J gave up 8 bases, with 11 bases separating them. The CDR3 consists of 11 residues. Germline V gene lookup returns CDR1 LNHDA and CDR2 SQIVND (reference sequence). The CDR3 region has the DNA TGTGCCAGTACCTCCGTTGGGGGCTACACCTTC. It is translated as CASTSVGGYTF. Combining the CDR3 with reference TRBV19 and TRBJ1-2 gives the whole variable domain DGGITQSPKYLFRKEGQNVTLSCEQNLNHDAMYWYRQDPGQGLRLIYYSQIVNDFQKGDIAEGYSVSREKKESFPLTVTSAQKNPTAFYLCASTSVGGYTFGSGTRLTVV.

The chain couples TRBV10-3 to TRBJ2-1; the match to TRBD1 covers 9 bases. The germline gives CDR1 ENHRY, CDR2 SYGVKD. V gave up 8 bases and J gave up 6 bases; unmatched junction bases: 8. There are 14 residues in the CDR3. CDR3 in amino acids: CAIGGTGKLNEQFF. CDR3 nucleotide sequence: TGTGCCATCGGGGGGACAGGGAAGCTCAATGAGCAGTTCTTC.

The rearrangement joins TRBV20-1 to TRBJ2-2, with D maybe TRBD1 (5 bases). CDR3 length equals 11 residues. The germline gives CDR1 DFQATT, CDR2 SNEGSKA (reference sequence). Trimming took off 3 bases at V and 7 bases at J, with 6 bases between the two ends. The CDR3 DNA reads TGCAGTGCTAGCAGGGACGGGGAGCTGTTTTTT. Translating gives CSASRDGELFF.

This clone was recorded only once. V usage is TRBV11-2 and J usage is TRBJ1-2; no clear D gene. The CDR3 runs 15 residues. Trimming cost V 3 bases and J 4 bases, with 15 bases left between them. From germline, CDR1 is SGHAT and CDR2 FQNNGV. The CDR3 nucleotides read TGTGCCAGCAGCTTGAGTGGACGGCAAATCTATGGCTACACCTTC. This sequence encodes CASSLSGRQIYGYTF.

This clone was observed a handful of times. The chain employs TRBV10-1 and TRBJ2-3, with D maybe TRBD2 (5 bases). Germline V gene sequence: CDR1 WNHNN, CDR2 SYGVQD (reference sequence). Trimming pared 3 bases from V and 4 bases from J, leaving 11 bases between. This CDR3 region has 14 residues. CDR3 nucleotide sequence: TGCGCCAGCAGTGAAACCGTGGGAGCAGATACGCAGTATTTT. It codes for CASSETVGADTQYF.

This clone was counted a few times. CDR3 nucleotides: TGTGCCAGCAGCTCCGGACTACCCGGGGCCAACGTCCTGACTTTC. The encoded protein is CASSSGLPGANVLTF. The V gene is TRBV11-3, the J gene TRBJ2-6; D possibly corresponds to TRBD2 (6 bases). This CDR3 comprises 15 residues. V was shortened by 4 bases and J by 4 bases, with 11 bases between the two germline ends. Germline V CDR1 and CDR2: SGHNT, YENEEA.

V and J are TRBV7-9 and TRBJ2-7, with TRBD2 as a possible D gene (5 bases). Trimming shortened V by 5 bases and J by 6 bases, and 17 bases separated the two germline ends. This CDR3 is 14 amino acids long. Germline loops: CDR1 SEHNR, CDR2 FQNEAQ (reference sequence). Written as DNA, the CDR3 is TGTGCCAGCAGCCTACAAGAGGGTTCTGGCGAGCAGTACTTC. This gives the protein CASSLQEGSGEQYF.

The chain joins TRBV19 to TRBJ2-1; 9 bases are a match to TRBD2. J was trimmed by 0 bases and V by 11 bases; bases with no gene match: 11. The CDR3 covers 16 residues. Germline V gene lookup returns CDR1 LNHDA and CDR2 SQIVND (reference sequence). CDR3 region: CAAAAGGTYSYNEQFF. CDR3 coding DNA: TGTGCCGCAGCTGCGGGAGGGACTTACTCCTACAATGAGCAGTTCTTC.

The gene calls are TRBV6-6 and TRBJ1-3, with D perhaps TRBD1 (5 bases). Germline V gene sequence: CDR1 MNHNY, CDR2 SVGAGI (reference sequence). The CDR3 covers 15 residues. The V and J ends lost 4 bases and 0 bases respectively, with 10 bases between them. The CDR3 DNA follows: TGTGCCAGCAGTTTACTTCAGGGCTCTGGAAACACCATATATTTT. It specifies CASSLLQGSGNTIYF.

The chain carries TRBV4-2 and TRBJ2-7, with a possible D match to TRBD1 (6 bases). Germline CDR1 reads LGHNA; CDR2 reads YNFKEQ. V was clipped by 1 base and J by 4 bases, with 11 bases between them. The CDR3 runs 14 residues. The CDR3 spells CASSQAGQFYEQYF. CDR3 in DNA: TGTGCCAGCAGCCAAGCCGGACAGTTTTACGAGCAGTACTTC.

This clone has only one observation. Mismatch with germline at one junction end may stem from a read error. DNA of the CDR3: TGTGCAAGCAAGGGCTCCCGCTCTGGGGCCAACGTCCTGACTTTC. This codes for CASKGSRSGANVLTF. The rearrangement links TRBV28 to TRBJ2-6; D is ambiguous. The CDR3 runs to 15 residues. CDR1 MDHEN and CDR2 SYDVKM come from the germline V gene.

This clone was seen a single time. V usage is TRBV7-8 and J usage is TRBJ1-5; D not certain. This CDR3 has 15 residues. V dropped 1 base and J dropped 6 bases, with 13 bases sitting between them. The germline gives CDR1 SGHVS, CDR2 FQNEAQ. The CDR3 region is CASSLGIPVGQPQHF. CDR3 in DNA: TGTGCCAGCAGCTTAGGGATCCCGGTTGGTCAGCCCCAGCATTTT.

J is TRBJ1-1 and V is TRBV5-1, with D hard to call. The V and J ends lost 0 bases and 11 bases respectively, with 8 bases between them. CDR3 length: 11 amino acids. Germline CDR1 reads SGHRS; CDR2 reads YFSETQ. The CDR3 sequence is CASSLAGLAFF. DNA for the CDR3: TGCGCCAGCAGCTTGGCCGGTCTGGCTTTCTTT.

The genes are TRBV19 and TRBJ2-5, with a weak D call TRBD2 (5 bases). Germline V gene lookup returns CDR1 LNHDA and CDR2 SQIVND (reference sequence). V was clipped by 7 bases and J by 0 bases, with 12 bases between them. This CDR3 is 14 amino acids long. The CDR3 DNA is TGTGCCAGTACCCGAAGCGGAAACCAAGAGACCCAGTACTTC. Translation gives CASTRSGNQETQYF.

V and J are TRBV6-5 and TRBJ1-2; D is ambiguous. V lost 5 bases and J lost 5, with 9 bases in between. The germline V gene encodes CDR1 MNHEY and CDR2 SVGAGI. The CDR3 extends over 12 amino acids. Here the CDR3 DNA reads TGTGCCAGCAGTGACCCCCAGTATGGCTACACCTTC. Translation: CASSDPQYGYTF.

The sample holds a few counts of this clone. The rearrangement uses TRBV9 and TRBJ2-7, with D perhaps matching TRBD1 (5 bases). Trimming took off 1 base at V and 3 bases at J, with 11 bases between the two ends. The CDR3 covers 14 residues. Germline values: CDR1 SGDLS, CDR2 YYNGEE. The CDR3: CASSVLGEGYEQYF. CDR3 sequence (DNA): TGTGCCAGCAGCGTATTAGGGGAAGGCTACGAGCAGTACTTC.

This chain uses TRBV6-1 with TRBJ2-5; 10 bases are a match to TRBD2. CDR1 is MNHNS, CDR2 SASEGT, per germline. The CDR3 is made up of 14 amino acids. V lost 5 bases, J lost 3 bases, and 3 bases stayed unmatched. CDR3 in DNA: TGTGCCAGCAGTCTCCTAGCGGGAGAAGAGACCCAGTACTTC. It codes for CASSLLAGEETQYF.